The source of this T cell receptor beta chain is a study of T cells in Graves' hyperthyroidism and ophthalmopathy. Findings of the study overall: Most thyroid clonotypes expanded above 0.001 were also detected in blood. Stable hyperthyroidism was separated from ophthalmopathy by a model based on 13 V-J features.

The investigators amplified TCR beta CDR3 regions from RNA transcripts. When the TCR CDR3 underwent first-round RT-PCR, the HTBI primer set was used. TCRdb reprocessed the multiplex PCR reads with MiXCR, giving one entry per CDR3 protein. The sample carries roughly 580,000 distinct CDR3 sequences, 46% recorded once. Recently diagnosed hyperthyroidism of less than 2 months' duration affected patients aged 18 to 65. Only a few counts were recorded for this clonotype. Its antigen is unknown. Trimming pared 11 bases from V and 7 bases from J, leaving 15 bases between. The CDR3 has 13 residues. From germline, CDR1 is SGHTA and CDR2 FQGNSA.

The J gene is TRBJ1-6, the V gene TRBV7-2; a possible D gene is TRBD1 (5 bases). Material: peripheral blood or thyroid tissue (not recorded which). The clonotype originates from a woman younger than 35 with Graves' hyperthyroidism. The CDR3 here is CAWIGGYNSPLHF. The CDR3 DNA reads TGTGCCTGGATTGGGGGGTACAATTCACCCCTCCACTTT.